Listed below are T cell receptor beta chains from one sample, sequenced in a study of cytomegalovirus exposure and HLA in healthy donors. Generated by immunoSEQ multiplex PCR, the TCRdb table keeps only in-frame clones and is missing some. The data hold 230,000 or so clones, with about 90% observed a single time. Material for sequencing was PBMCs. The receptors here all came from a girl aged 2 to 9 in good health and CMV-seronegative. The CDR3 runs from the conserved cysteine through the conserved F or W. The D gene is left open where the match is weak. Clone size appears in some rows only: once, few, many, or a class for an expanded clone.

j_call,d_call,clone_size,v_call,cdr3_aa,cdr3_nt
TRBJ2-3,TRBD2,NA,TRBV4-1,CASSLSGGDTQYF,TGCGCCAGCAGCCTAAGCGGGGGGGATACGCAGTATTTT
TRBJ2-7,NA,NA,TRBV2,CAAQGPAKYEQYF,TGTGCCGCCCAGGGTCCCGCAAAATACGAGCAGTACTTC
TRBJ2-7,NA,NA,TRBV29-1,CSVPQGYEQYF,TGCAGCGTTCCACAGGGTTACGAGCAGTACTTC
TRBJ2-5,TRBD2,NA,TRBV5-1,CASSLNRGGGVQETQYF,TGCGCCAGCAGCTTGAATCGCGGCGGGGGGGTCCAAGAGACCCAGTACTTC
TRBJ2-1,NA,NA,TRBV13,CASSRGSSGVYNEQFF,TGTGCCAGCAGCCGGGGGAGTAGCGGAGTTTACAATGAGCAGTTCTTC
TRBJ1-1,NA,once,TRBV19,CASRRGIAFF,TGTGCCAGTAGGAGGGGGATTGCTTTCTTT
TRBJ1-2,NA,NA,TRBV5-4,CTSRPGTGDGYTF,TGTACCAGCAGACCCGGGACTGGGGATGGCTACACCTTC
TRBJ1-3,NA,NA,TRBV13,CASSLQDRISGNTIYF,TGTGCCAGCAGCCTCCAGGACAGAATCTCTGGAAACACCATATATTTT
TRBJ1-2,TRBD1,NA,TRBV7-2,CASSSVGREALGQAYGYTF,TGTGCCAGCAGCTCAGTAGGGAGAGAAGCCCTCGGACAGGCGTACGGCTACACCTTC
TRBJ2-7,NA,NA,TRBV28,CASSGGFYEQYF,TGTGCCAGCAGTGGCGGGTTCTACGAGCAGTACTTC
TRBJ2-5,TRBD2,NA,TRBV30,CAWSSSGRAETQYF,TGTGCCTGGAGTTCTAGCGGGAGGGCGGAGACCCAGTACTTC
TRBJ2-7,NA,NA,TRBV6-1,CASIDYLLYEQYF,TGTGCCAGCATCGACTATCTCCTCTACGAGCAGTACTTC
TRBJ1-1,NA,NA,TRBV21-1,CASSKKCQGAEAFF,TGTGCCAGCAGCAAAAAGTGTCAGGGGGCTGAAGCTTTCTTT
TRBJ1-1,NA,once,TRBV5-6,CASSRYRDTEAFF,TGTGCCAGCAGCCGGTACAGGGACACTGAAGCTTTCTTT
TRBJ2-5,TRBD2,NA,TRBV6-5,CASRGDYRARETQYF,TGTGCCAGCAGGGGGGACTATCGGGCGCGGGAGACCCAGTACTTC
TRBJ2-5,NA,NA,TRBV6-5,CASSSPGIQETQYF,TGTGCCAGCAGTTCCCCGGGGATACAAGAGACCCAGTACTTC
TRBJ1-1,NA,NA,TRBV28,CASRWGEGTEAFF,TGTGCCAGCAGGTGGGGAGAAGGAACTGAAGCTTTCTTT
TRBJ1-2,TRBD1,NA,TRBV2,CASSEALAGTVKTYTF,TGTGCCAGCAGTGAAGCGCTAGCCGGGACAGTCAAAACCTACACCTTC
TRBJ2-2,NA,NA,TRBV30,CAWTSQLTGELFF,TGTGCCTGGACCTCCCAGTTAACCGGGGAGCTGTTTTTT
TRBJ2-1,NA,NA,TRBV19,CASSQEPGGFKEQFF,TGTGCCAGTAGTCAGGAGCCAGGGGGGTTCAAAGAGCAGTTCTTC
TRBJ2-5,NA,NA,TRBV4-1,CASSQVPSRRGLEETQYF,TGCGCCAGCAGCCAAGTGCCATCCCGTAGAGGCCTAGAAGAGACCCAGTACTTC
TRBJ1-5,NA,NA,TRBV6-1,CASSRGGFSNQPQHF,TGTGCCAGCAGTCGAGGGGGTTTTAGCAATCAGCCCCAGCATTTT
TRBJ2-7,NA,NA,TRBV7-8,CASSLSGFGYEQYF,TGTGCCAGCTCCCTATCGGGTTTTGGGTACGAGCAGTACTTC
TRBJ2-1,TRBD2,NA,TRBV19,CASSIDPPGLAGVSNEQFF,TGTGCCAGTAGTATAGACCCTCCGGGACTAGCGGGAGTAAGCAATGAGCAGTTCTTC